Listed here are 16 T cell receptor beta chains from one sample, sequenced in a study of T cells in narcolepsy. The table came from immunoSEQ multiplex PCR; TCRdb's copy has only in-frame clones and leaves some out. The sample holds tens of thousands of clones, over 75% seen once. Sequences were obtained from CD45RA- memory CD4+ T cells from PBMCs. Receptors originate from a human donor with narcolepsy.

V is TRBV18 and J is TRBJ2-5; TRBD1 matches 7 bases. Looked up from germline, CDR1 is KGHSH and CDR2 is LQKENI. The J segment lost 7 bases and the V segment lost 2 bases, leaving 7 bases of the junction unmatched. The length of the CDR3 is 14 residues. In nucleotides, the CDR3 is TGTGCCAGCTCACCAGTACAGGGGCAGGGGACCCAGTACTTC. Its translation is CASSPVQGQGTQYF.

The chain couples TRBV19 to TRBJ2-1; D perhaps matches TRBD2 (5 bases). The CDR3 loop spans 13 amino acids. CDR1 is LNHDA and CDR2 is SQIVND in the germline V gene (reference sequence). The V gene lost 2 bases and the J gene lost 9 bases, with 11 bases spanning the gap. CDR3 nucleotides: TGTGCCAGTAGTATAAGGACTCAAGGTGAGCAGTTCTTC. Protein sequence: CASSIRTQGEQFF.

The rearrangement links TRBV2 to TRBJ2-1, with 14 nucleotides matching TRBD2. CDR1 SNHLY and CDR2 FYNNEI come from the germline V gene. CDR3 length: 16 amino acids. With 6 bases clipped from V and 4 bases from J, the junction kept 5 bases outside the gene matches. This chain's CDR3 is CASRPRTSGGYNEQFF. In DNA, the CDR3 is TGTGCCAGCAGACCTAGGACTAGCGGGGGGTACAATGAGCAGTTCTTC.

In this sample, this clone turned up a few times. The rearrangement links TRBV2 to TRBJ2-7; no firm D call. The V end lost 5 bases, the J end lost 2 bases, and 4 bases lay between the germline ends. Germline V lookup: CDR1 SNHLY, CDR2 FYNNEI. The CDR3 is 11 amino acids. CDR3 sequence reads: CASSLTYEQYF. In DNA form, the CDR3 reads TGTGCCAGCAGTCTAACCTACGAGCAGTACTTC.

The CDR3 nucleotides are TGTGCCAGTAGTACGCAGACAGGGGGCGGCCCAGATACGCAGTATTTT. Its protein product is CASSTQTGGGPDTQYF. The genes are TRBV19 and TRBJ2-3; 10 positions agree with TRBD1. This CDR3 is 16 amino acids long. The J segment lost 4 bases and the V segment lost 4 bases, leaving 8 bases of the junction unmatched. CDR1 is LNHDA, CDR2 SQIVND, per germline (reference sequence).

The V call is TRBV30, the J call TRBJ1-2, with 9 bases identical to TRBD1. This CDR3 has 13 amino acids. The J segment lost 8 bases and the V segment lost 0 bases, leaving 4 bases of the junction unmatched. Germline V gives CDR1 GTSNPN, CDR2 SVGIG (reference sequence). CDR3 coding DNA: TGTGCCTGGAGTGTACAGGGGGCGGGAGGCTACACCTTC. Translated, it gives CAWSVQGAGGYTF.

This clone has just a few counts. V gene TRBV5-1 combines with J gene TRBJ2-7; tentative D call: TRBD2 (5 bases). The germline V and J ends were trimmed by 4 bases and 5 bases, with 13 bases remaining between them. CDR1 is SGHRS and CDR2 is YFSETQ in the germline V gene. This CDR3 is 13 amino acids long. This chain's CDR3 is CASSPAGGHEQYF. CDR3 DNA: TGCGCCAGCAGCCCCGCGGGTGGGCACGAGCAGTACTTC.

The genes are TRBV6-6 and TRBJ2-7; 12 bases line up with TRBD2. J gave up 5 bases and V 7 bases, and 6 bases lay outside the gene matches. CDR1 and CDR2 (germline): MNHNY, SVGAGI (reference sequence). The CDR3 has 14 amino acids. The CDR3 is CASTRLAGENEQYF. CDR3 nucleotides: TGTGCCAGCACCCGACTAGCGGGGGAGAACGAGCAGTACTTC.

This sequence joins TRBV5-1 and TRBJ2-2, with TRBD2 matching 13 bases. This CDR3 is 16 amino acids long. The germline V gene encodes CDR1 SGHRS and CDR2 YFSETQ. Unmatched junction bases numbered 3, after V lost 2 bases and J lost 5 bases. The CDR3 DNA sequence: TGCGCCAGCAGCTTCGGGACTAGCGGGATTACCGGGGAGCTGTTTTTT. Its translation is CASSFGTSGITGELFF.

This clone was seen more than once but under ten times. The chain couples TRBV5-4 to TRBJ2-7; possibly TRBD1 for D (5 bases). V lost 1 base, J lost 2 bases, and 10 bases lay in between. Germline lookup yields CDR1 SGHNT and CDR2 YYREEE (reference sequence). The CDR3 totals 14 residues. DNA of the CDR3: TGTGCCAGCAGCTTGTGGACACTACCCTACGAGCAGTACTTC. It codes for CASSLWTLPYEQYF.

The chain joins TRBV6-1 to TRBJ1-4; D not certain. V shed 7 bases and J shed 3 bases, with 6 bases lying between them. The CDR3 has 12 amino acids. Germline V lookup: CDR1 MNHNS, CDR2 SASEGT. The CDR3 region has the DNA TGTGCCAGCAATAACCCTAATGAAAAACTGTTTTTT. Amino acids: CASNNPNEKLFF.

The chain joins TRBV19 to TRBJ2-5; D is ambiguous. The CDR3 is 12 amino acids. Between the trimmed V and J ends, which lost 5 bases and 11 bases, there was a span of 15 bases. Germline-derived CDR1 and CDR2 are LNHDA and SQIVND (reference sequence). This CDR3 reads CASSPSGVEQYF. The CDR3 bases are TGTGCCAGTAGTCCCTCTGGAGTGGAGCAGTACTTC. Filled out from reference TRBV19 and TRBJ2-5, the complete variable domain reads DGGITQSPKYLFRKEGQNVTLSCEQNLNHDAMYWYRQDPGQGLRLIYYSQIVNDFQKGDIAEGYSVSREKKESFPLTVTSAQKNPTAFYLCASSPSGVEQYFGPGTRLLVL.

CDR3 coding DNA: TGTGCCAGCAGCCCTAGGTCAGAGCAGTTCTTC. As protein: CASSPRSEQFF. The rearrangement links TRBV5-8 to TRBJ2-1; D not certain. In germline, CDR1 is SGHTS, CDR2 YDEGEE. Trimming cost V 4 bases and J 10 bases, with 9 bases left between them. The length of the CDR3 is 11 residues.

The table lists this clone with a few counts. The chain couples TRBV15 to TRBJ2-3, with 7 bases matching TRBD1. Losses at the gene ends were 0 bases for V and 3 bases for J; bases not matched to a gene: 3. This CDR3 spans 15 amino acids. Germline CDR1 reads LNHNV; CDR2 reads YYDKDF (reference sequence). The CDR3 DNA reads as TGTGCCACCAGCAGAGATCAGGGACAGACAGATACGCAGTATTTT. Protein product: CATSRDQGQTDTQYF.

The chain joins TRBV2 to TRBJ1-1; D not resolved. From germline, CDR1 is SNHLY and CDR2 FYNNEI. This CDR3 contains 12 residues. Trimming stripped 6 bases from V and 10 bases from J, with 15 bases between. DNA for the CDR3: TGTGCCAGCAGCGATCGAGGCTCCAGAGCTTTCTTT. Its protein is CASSDRGSRAFF.

For the CDR3, the DNA is TGTGCCAGTAGTATAGGAGCGCGCTATGGCTACACCTTC. This codes for CASSIGARYGYTF. The chain employs TRBV19 and TRBJ1-2, with no clear D. The CDR3 is made up of 13 amino acids. V lost 1 base to trimming and J lost 4 bases, with 7 bases between them. Germline-derived CDR1 and CDR2 are LNHDA and SQIVND (reference sequence).